These 17 T cell receptor beta chains were sequenced from one sample in a study of molecular identifiers for immune sequencing clone quantification. TCRdb re-derived calls from the PCR reads in MiXCR, one entry per CDR3 protein. The table includes about 40,000 distinct CDR3 sequences, nearly 25% detected once. The sequencing input was naive CD8+ T cells from blood, with Jurkat cell RNA spiked in. The subset: FACS-sorted CD8+CD4-CCR7+CD45RA+ naive T cells. Receptors were obtained from a human donor in good health. Some libraries in this study had Jurkat cell RNA spiked in.

Regarding this clonotype: Possible read error: a much larger clone is one base away. The V and J genes are TRBV19 and TRBJ2-3, with 7 bases identical to TRBD1. The V segment lost 6 bases and the J segment 2 bases; nucleotides outside the gene matches: 5. Germline lookup yields CDR1 LNHDA and CDR2 SQIVND (reference sequence). The CDR3 has 14 amino acids. The chain's CDR3 is CASRNRGNTDTQYF. The DNA of the CDR3 is TGTGCCAGTAGAAACAGGGGTAACACAGATACGCAGTATTTT.

In the case of this clonotype: A much bigger clone sits one base away, suggesting this may be a read error. The J gene is TRBJ2-3, the V gene TRBV7-9; TRBD2 agrees at 8 bases. CDR1 and CDR2 from the germline V gene are SEHNR and FQNEAQ (reference sequence). This CDR3 comprises 14 residues. The CDR3 sequence is CTSGGTTSTDTQYF. The CDR3 DNA follows: TGTACCAGCGGGGGAACTACTAGCACAGATACGCAGTATTTT.

At least ten counts were recorded for this clonotype. This chain joins TRBV19 and TRBJ1-4; D unresolved. Deletions cut 3 bases from V and 7 bases from J, with 3 bases between. Germline values: CDR1 LNHDA, CDR2 SQIVND (reference sequence). The CDR3 spans 11 residues. CDR3 in amino acids: CASSMGEKLFF. The CDR3 nucleotides read TGTGCCAGTAGTATGGGTGAAAAACTGTTTTTT.

This chain's CDR3 is CSAIGGVWDTEAFF. The CDR3 bases are TGCAGTGCTATCGGGGGGGTTTGGGACACTGAAGCTTTCTTT. The chain has TRBV20-1 and TRBJ1-1, with D perhaps TRBD1 (5 bases). Germline V gene lookup returns CDR1 DFQATT and CDR2 SNEGSKA (reference sequence). There are 14 residues in the CDR3. Deletions cut 4 bases from V and 3 bases from J, with 15 bases between.

There are many counts of this clonotype. This chain joins TRBV19 and TRBJ2-3; unclear D gene. This CDR3 has 13 residues. Germline V lookup: CDR1 LNHDA, CDR2 SQIVND (reference sequence). V dropped 3 bases and J dropped 0 bases, with 4 bases sitting between them. CDR3 in amino acids: CASSMGSTDTQYF. CDR3 sequence (DNA): TGTGCCAGTAGTATGGGCAGCACAGATACGCAGTATTTT.

This clonotype has a count of ten or more. The CDR3 here is CASTWSRSNQPQHF. The CDR3 nucleotides read TGTGCCAGTACCTGGTCCAGGAGCAATCAGCCCCAGCATTTT. The rearrangement links TRBV19 to TRBJ1-5; D not resolved. Germline V gene sequence: CDR1 LNHDA, CDR2 SQIVND (reference sequence). V was trimmed by 7 bases and J by 1 base, leaving 11 bases between them. The length of the CDR3 is 14 residues.

The sample holds many counts of this clonotype. The V and J genes are TRBV30 and TRBJ2-3; unclear D gene. This CDR3 comprises 13 residues. Germline assignment: CDR1 GTSNPN and CDR2 SVGIG (reference sequence). The ends were cut back, 2 bases at V and 4 bases at J, with 10 bases in the middle. The CDR3 is CAWSFSLADTQYF. The DNA for the CDR3 is TGTGCCTGGAGTTTCTCACTCGCAGATACGCAGTATTTT.

In the case of this clonotype: A read error may explain this, as a much larger clone is one base away. The chain joins TRBV6-1 to TRBJ2-7; D may be TRBD1 (6 bases). The CDR3 totals 13 residues. The germline V gene has CDR1 MNHNS and CDR2 SASEGT. V shed 4 bases and J shed 5 bases, with 12 bases lying between them. As DNA, the CDR3 is TGTGCCAGCAGTGTCAGGGGCCGCGACGAGCAGTACTTC. Encoded protein: CASSVRGRDEQYF.

This clonotype came up many times. One end of the junction does not line up with germline, which may come from a read error. The chain recombines TRBV7-7 with TRBJ2-3, with TRBD2 matching over 10 bases. The V gene's germline CDR1 is SSHAT and CDR2 FNYEAQ (reference sequence). CDR3 length: 17 residues. This CDR3 reads CASSLEPAGGPGDTQYF. The CDR3 DNA is TGTGCTAGCAGCTTAGAGCCAGCGGGAGGGCCAGGGGATACGCAGTATTTT. Filled out from reference TRBV7-7 and TRBJ2-3, the complete variable domain reads GAGVSQSPRYKVTKRGQDVTLRCDPISSHATLYWYQQALGQGPEFLTYFNYEAQPDKSGLPSDRFSAERPEGSISTLTIQRTEQRDSAMYRCASSLEPAGGPGDTQYFGPGTRLTVL.

The sample holds a few counts of this clonotype. The CDR3 here is CASSLAEGAVLDEQFF. In nucleotides, the CDR3 is TGTGCCAGCAGCTTAGCGGAGGGGGCGGTTCTCGATGAGCAGTTCTTC. This sequence joins TRBV7-9 and TRBJ2-1; TRBD1 might be the D (7 bases). Looked up from germline, CDR1 is SEHNR and CDR2 is FQNEAQ (reference sequence). V was trimmed by 0 bases and J by 8 bases, leaving 17 bases between them. This CDR3 has 16 residues.

This clonotype was seen a handful of times. It may be a read error: a sequence one base away is much more abundant. The chain couples TRBV6-6 to TRBJ2-7; 7 nucleotides align to TRBD2. CDR1 MNHNY and CDR2 SVGAGI come from the germline V gene (reference sequence). The CDR3 has 15 amino acids. CDR3 residues: CASRPGGIFPYERYF. The CDR3 nucleotides read TGTGCCAGCAGACCGGGAGGTATCTTTCCCTACGAGCGGTACTTC.

In this sample, this clonotype turned up a few times. The chain links TRBV11-2 to TRBJ1-1, with D perhaps matching TRBD1 (6 bases). The CDR3 runs 13 residues. CDR1 and CDR2 (germline): SGHAT, FQNNGV. Trimming left V 1 base short and J 8 bases short, with 11 bases between. CDR3 nucleotides: TGTGCCAGCAGCTTAGTTAAACAGGGAGAAGCTTTCTTT. It yields the protein CASSLVKQGEAFF.

As concerns this clonotype: A read error is possible here, since a much larger clone lies one base away. This chain joins TRBV7-9 and TRBJ2-2, with D uncertain. From germline, CDR1 is SEHNR and CDR2 FQNEAQ (reference sequence). The CDR3 is made up of 12 amino acids. Between the trimmed V and J ends, which lost 10 bases and 6 bases, there was a span of 12 bases. This CDR3 reads CATPGTSGELFF. CDR3 bases: TGTGCCACCCCCGGTACCTCCGGGGAGCTGTTTTTT.

In this sample, this clonotype turned up many times. V is TRBV10-3 and J is TRBJ2-7, with a possible D match to TRBD2 (5 bases). Germline CDR1 reads ENHRY; CDR2 reads SYGVKD. V lost 1 base and J 2 bases, leaving 6 bases between the germline ends. This CDR3 region has 13 residues. Written as DNA, the CDR3 is TGTGCCATCAGTGAGTTGAGGGCCTACGAGCAGTACTTC. Protein: CAISELRAYEQYF.

This clonotype was observed many times. The J gene is TRBJ2-3, the V gene TRBV19, with 9 bases fitting TRBD2. Trimming removed 6 bases from V and 5 bases from J; junction bases left unmatched: 9. Germline assignment: CDR1 LNHDA and CDR2 SQIVND (reference sequence). CDR3 size: 15 residues. CDR3 nucleotides: TGTGCCAGTAGGGTGACTAGCGGACCTGGAGATACGCAGTATTTT. Residues: CASRVTSGPGDTQYF. Variable domain in full (rest from reference TRBV19 and TRBJ2-3): DGGITQSPKYLFRKEGQNVTLSCEQNLNHDAMYWYRQDPGQGLRLIYYSQIVNDFQKGDIAEGYSVSREKKESFPLTVTSAQKNPTAFYLCASRVTSGPGDTQYFGPGTRLTVL.

V is TRBV7-2 and J is TRBJ2-1; D may match TRBD1 or TRBD2 (5 bases each). The germline V gene encodes CDR1 SGHTA and CDR2 FQGNSA. The V end lost 5 bases, the J end lost 10 bases, and 15 bases lay between the germline ends. The CDR3 loop spans 13 amino acids. In nucleotides, the CDR3 is TGTGCCAGCAGCATGGACGGGGCCAAAGAGCAGTTCTTC. It specifies CASSMDGAKEQFF.

This clonotype was found many times. The chain couples TRBV6-2 or TRBV6-3 to TRBJ1-5, with D perhaps TRBD1 (6 bases). This CDR3 is 15 amino acids long. Germline CDR1 reads MNHEY; CDR2 reads SVGEGT. Deletions cut 5 bases from V and 2 bases from J, with 13 bases between. The CDR3 protein is CASSVQGRGNQPQHF. The CDR3 nucleotides read TGTGCCAGCAGTGTACAGGGTAGGGGCAATCAGCCCCAGCATTTT.